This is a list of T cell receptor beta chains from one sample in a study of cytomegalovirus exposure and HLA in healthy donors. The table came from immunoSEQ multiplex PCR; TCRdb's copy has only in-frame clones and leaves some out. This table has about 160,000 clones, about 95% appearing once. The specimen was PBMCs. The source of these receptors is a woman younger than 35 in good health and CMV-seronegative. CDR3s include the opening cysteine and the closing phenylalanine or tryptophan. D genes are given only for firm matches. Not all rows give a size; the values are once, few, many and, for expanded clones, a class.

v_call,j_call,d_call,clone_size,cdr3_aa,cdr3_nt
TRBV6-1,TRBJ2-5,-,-,CASSERGYQETQYF,TGTGCCAGCAGTGAAAGGGGGTACCAAGAGACCCAGTACTTC
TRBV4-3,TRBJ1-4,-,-,CASSPDSQNEKLFF,TGCGCCAGCAGCCCCGACAGCCAGAATGAAAAACTGTTTTTT
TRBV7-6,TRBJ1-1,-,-,CASSSGQKAFF,TGTGCCAGCAGCTCTGGACAGAAAGCTTTCTTT
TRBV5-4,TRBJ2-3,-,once,CASSLVLAGGSDTQYF,TGTGCCAGCAGCTTGGTACTGGCTGGCGGGTCAGATACGCAGTATTTT
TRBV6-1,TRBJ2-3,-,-,CASRWATDTQYF,TGTGCCAGCAGGTGGGCCACAGATACGCAGTATTTT
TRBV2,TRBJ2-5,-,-,CASSSFAGDLFSQYF,TGTGCCAGCAGTTCTTTCGCAGGCGACCTATTTTCGCAGTACTTC
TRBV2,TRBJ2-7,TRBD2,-,CASSGTRGYEQYF,TGTGCCAGTTCCGGGACTAGGGGCTACGAGCAGTACTTC
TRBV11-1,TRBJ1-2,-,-,CASSLEGGYGYTF,TGTGCCAGCAGCTTAGAAGGGGGCTATGGCTACACCTTC
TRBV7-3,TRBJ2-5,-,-,CASSLGGHSQETQYF,TGTGCCAGCAGCTTAGGCGGACACTCACAAGAGACCCAGTACTTC
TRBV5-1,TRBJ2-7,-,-,CASRTGWGNREEQYF,TGCGCCAGCAGAACAGGTTGGGGGAATCGGGAGGAGCAGTACTTC
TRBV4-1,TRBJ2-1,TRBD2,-,CASSQPGLAGDAAYNEQFF,TGCGCCAGCAGCCAGCCGGGACTAGCGGGGGATGCGGCCTACAATGAGCAGTTCTTC
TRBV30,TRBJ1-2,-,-,CAWSVQQRRGGYTF,TGTGCCTGGAGTGTTCAGCAACGAAGGGGTGGCTACACCTTC
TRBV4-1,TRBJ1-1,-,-,CASSQGRIRQVNTEAFF,TGCGCCAGCAGCCAAGGTCGAATTCGGCAGGTGAACACTGAAGCTTTCTTT
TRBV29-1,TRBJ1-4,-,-,CSAKPGGATNEKLFF,TGCAGCGCCAAGCCGGGTGGTGCAACTAATGAAAAACTGTTTTTT
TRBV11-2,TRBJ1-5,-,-,CASSLDLYQPQHF,TGTGCCAGCAGCTTAGATCTGTATCAGCCCCAGCATTTT
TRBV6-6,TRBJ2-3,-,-,CASSYTEATDTQYF,TGTGCCAGCAGTTACACGGAGGCCACAGATACGCAGTATTTT
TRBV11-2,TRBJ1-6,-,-,CASSSPRGSYNSPLHF,TGTGCCAGCAGCTCCCCCAGGGGTTCCTATAATTCACCCCTCCACTTT
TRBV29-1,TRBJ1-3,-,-,CSVVRGSENTIYF,TGCAGCGTTGTAAGGGGCTCAGAAAACACCATATATTTT
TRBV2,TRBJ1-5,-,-,CASIADSNQPQHF,TGTGCCAGCATAGCAGATAGCAATCAGCCCCAGCATTTT
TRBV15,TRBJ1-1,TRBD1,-,CATSRSRQGEAFF,TGTGCCACCAGCAGATCAAGACAGGGTGAAGCTTTCTTT
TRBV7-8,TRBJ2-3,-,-,CASSLSFRTDTQYF,TGTGCCAGCAGCTTAAGCTTCCGCACAGATACGCAGTATTTT
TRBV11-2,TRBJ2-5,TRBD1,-,CASSLVGTGGQETQYF,TGTGCCAGCAGCTTAGTCGGGACAGGGGGTCAAGAGACCCAGTACTTC
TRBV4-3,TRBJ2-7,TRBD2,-,CASSQEWGLAETYEQYF,TGCGCCAGCAGCCAAGAATGGGGACTAGCGGAGACCTACGAGCAGTACTTC
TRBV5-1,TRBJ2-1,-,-,CASSLVPGSYNEQFF,TGCGCCAGCAGCTTGGTACCGGGCTCCTACAATGAGCAGTTCTTC
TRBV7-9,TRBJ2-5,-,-,CASSPIGETQYF,TGTGCCAGCAGCCCAATCGGGGAGACCCAGTACTTC
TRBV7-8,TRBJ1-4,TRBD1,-,CASSQPYRGRRPNEKLFF,TGTGCCAGCAGCCAACCATACAGGGGGCGCCGGCCTAATGAAAAACTGTTTTTT
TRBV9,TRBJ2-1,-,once,CASSVEFMGAGYNEQFF,TGTGCCAGCAGCGTAGAATTTATGGGGGCTGGGTACAATGAGCAGTTCTTC
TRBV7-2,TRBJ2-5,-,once,CASSPSGLETQYF,TGTGCCAGCAGCCCCAGCGGGTTAGAGACCCAGTACTTC
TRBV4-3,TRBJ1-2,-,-,CASSQDAGRENYGYTF,TGCGCCAGCAGCCAAGACGCCGGCAGGGAAAACTATGGCTACACCTTC
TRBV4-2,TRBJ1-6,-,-,CASSQDRENNSPLHF,TGTGCCAGCAGCCAAGACAGGGAAAACAATTCACCCCTCCACTTT
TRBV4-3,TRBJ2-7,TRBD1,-,CASSPGTGNYEQYF,TGCGCCAGCAGCCCCGGGACAGGGAATTACGAGCAGTACTTC
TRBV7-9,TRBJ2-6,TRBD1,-,CASSTNRGPGANVLTF,TGTGCCAGCAGCACGAACAGGGGGCCCGGGGCCAACGTCCTGACTTTC
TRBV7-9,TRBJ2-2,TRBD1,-,CASSYAGTGDTGELFF,TGTGCCAGCAGCTATGCCGGGACAGGGGACACCGGGGAGCTGTTTTTT
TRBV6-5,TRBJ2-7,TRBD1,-,CASSTRQGRPYEQYF,TGTGCCAGCAGTACTCGACAGGGGAGACCCTACGAGCAGTACTTC
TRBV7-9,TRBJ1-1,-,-,CASSLEGVRTEAFF,TGTGCCAGCAGCTTAGAGGGGGTTCGGACTGAAGCTTTCTTT
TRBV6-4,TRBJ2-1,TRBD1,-,CASSDSAGGHNEQFF,TGTGCCAGCAGTGACTCGGCAGGGGGCCACAATGAGCAGTTCTTC
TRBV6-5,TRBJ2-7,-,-,CASSYGRSSYEQYF,TGTGCCAGCAGTTACGGTAGGAGCTCCTACGAGCAGTACTTC
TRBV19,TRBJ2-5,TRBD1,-,CASSQDRGRETQYF,TGTGCCAGTAGTCAGGACAGGGGGCGAGAGACCCAGTACTTC
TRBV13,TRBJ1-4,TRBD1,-,CASSSGQGNEKLFF,TGTGCCAGCAGCTCGGGACAGGGGAATGAAAAACTGTTTTTT
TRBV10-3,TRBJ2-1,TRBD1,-,CAILDPRQGHNEQFF,TGTGCCATCTTGGACCCGAGACAGGGACACAATGAGCAGTTCTTC
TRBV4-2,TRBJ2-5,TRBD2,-,CASSQAASGEAGETQYF,TGTGCCAGCAGCCAAGCGGCTAGCGGGGAGGCTGGGGAGACCCAGTACTTC
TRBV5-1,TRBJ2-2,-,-,CASSLARGTGGELFF,TGCGCCAGCAGCTTGGCCAGGGGAACGGGCGGGGAGCTGTTTTTT
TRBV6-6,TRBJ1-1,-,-,CASSYSTGEAFF,TGTGCCAGCAGTTACTCGACTGGGGAAGCTTTCTTT
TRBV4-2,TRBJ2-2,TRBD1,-,CASSQGQGGGTGELFF,TGTGCCAGCAGCCAGGGACAGGGGGGTGGCACCGGGGAGCTGTTTTTT
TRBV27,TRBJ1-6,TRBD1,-,CASSLRQGNSPLHF,TGTGCCAGCAGTTTAAGACAGGGCAATTCACCCCTCCACTTT
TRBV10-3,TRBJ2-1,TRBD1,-,CAISDRGQMNNEQFF,TGTGCCATCAGTGATCGGGGACAGATGAACAATGAGCAGTTCTTC
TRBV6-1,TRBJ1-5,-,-,CATLDRTYSNQPQHF,TGTGCCACCCTGGACAGAACTTATAGCAATCAGCCCCAGCATTTT
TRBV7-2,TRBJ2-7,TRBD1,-,CASSSLRTGEQYF,TGTGCCAGCAGCTCCCTAAGGACAGGGGAGCAGTACTTC
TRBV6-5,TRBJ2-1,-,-,CASSYSRNNEQFF,TGTGCCAGCAGTTACTCGAGGAACAATGAGCAGTTCTTC
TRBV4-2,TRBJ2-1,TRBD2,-,CASRASGGAYHEQFF,TGTGCCAGCAGGGCAAGCGGGGGGGCCTATCATGAGCAGTTCTTC
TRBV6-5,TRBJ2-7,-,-,CASSEGGSYEQYF,TGTGCCAGCAGTGAAGGAGGCTCCTACGAGCAGTACTTC
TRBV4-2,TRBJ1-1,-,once,CASSQVGGNTEAFF,TGTGCCAGCAGCCAAGTCGGCGGGAACACTGAAGCTTTCTTT
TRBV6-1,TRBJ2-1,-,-,CASSRGVAVDEQFF,TGTGCCAGCAGTAGAGGGGTAGCGGTGGATGAGCAGTTCTTC
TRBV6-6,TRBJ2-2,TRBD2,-,CASSYIVAGNTGELFF,TGTGCCAGCAGTTATATAGTAGCGGGGAACACCGGGGAGCTGTTTTTT